Presented here are 12 T cell receptor beta chains from one specimen sequenced in a study of CD8+ T cells in alopecia areata. Treatment in this sample: oral pan-JAK inhibitor, 5-10 mg twice daily. Reverse transcription of extracted RNA yielded cDNA, which provided the sequencing template. Some clones are missing from TCRdb's copy, which holds only in-frame ones; the method was immunoSEQ multiplex PCR. This table holds under 350,000 clones, 58% found once. The source was CD4+ T cells sorted from blood, collected at week 24, from a patient treated with tofacitinib. The source of these receptors is a human donor with alopecia areata.

This clone was seen only once. The chain recombines TRBV2 with TRBJ1-6, with 9 bases fitting TRBD1. The junction had 3 bases not matched to a gene; V was cut back by 0 bases and J by 6 bases. CDR1 is SNHLY, CDR2 FYNNEI, per germline. The CDR3 has 16 residues. The CDR3 DNA reads as TGTGCCAGCAGTGAAGCGCGGGGACAGGGTAATTCACCCCTCCACTTT. Its translation is CASSEARGQGNSPLHF.

The chain carries TRBV7-9 and TRBJ1-4; possible D gene TRBD1, 5 bases. V was pared by 1 base and J by 3 bases, with 9 bases between. Germline V lookup: CDR1 SEHNR, CDR2 FQNEAQ (reference sequence). The CDR3 totals 15 residues. CDR3 nucleotide sequence: TGTGCCAGCAGCTTAGACAGGCGGGCTAATGAAAAACTGTTTTTT. Translated, it gives CASSLDRRANEKLFF.

The V call is TRBV5-1, the J call TRBJ2-1; D is unresolved. V was cut by 0 bases and J by 10 bases, with 8 bases left in between. The CDR3 consists of 12 residues. Germline assignment: CDR1 SGHRS and CDR2 YFSETQ. This CDR3 is CASSLGPREQFF. CDR3 sequence (DNA): TGCGCCAGCAGCTTGGGACCCAGGGAGCAGTTCTTC. Full variable domain (remainder filled in from reference TRBV5-1 and TRBJ2-1): KAGVTQTPRYLIKTRGQQVTLSCSPISGHRSVSWYQQTPGQGLQFLFEYFSETQRNKGNFPGRFSGRQFSNSRSEMNVSTLELGDSALYLCASSLGPREQFFGPGTRLTVL.

This rearrangement joins TRBV2 to TRBJ2-7, with 10 bases identical to TRBD2. Germline CDR1 reads SNHLY; CDR2 reads FYNNEI. V was pared by 5 bases and J by 7 bases, with 11 bases of the junction left unmatched. CDR3 length: 15 residues. The CDR3 DNA reads TGTGCCAGCAGTAGGTTACTAGCGGGGTCTTGGGAGCAGTACTTC. It is translated as CASSRLLAGSWEQYF.

The chain combines TRBV30 with TRBJ1-2; no reliable D call. With 2 bases removed from V and 8 bases from J, the gap between germline ends came to 12 bases. This CDR3 contains 12 residues. Germline V CDR1 and CDR2: GTSNPN, SVGIG (reference sequence). This CDR3 reads CAWSSLESGYTF. In DNA form, the CDR3 reads TGTGCCTGGAGTTCCCTGGAAAGCGGCTACACCTTC.

The V gene is TRBV30, the J gene TRBJ1-5; no firm D call. V gave up 2 bases and J gave up 3 bases, with 11 bases separating them. The CDR3 totals 14 residues. Germline CDR1 and CDR2: GTSNPN and SVGIG (reference sequence). As DNA, the CDR3 is TGTGCCTGGAGTAGAGCGAACCCCAATCAGCCCCAGCATTTT. This translates into CAWSRANPNQPQHF.

The rearrangement joins TRBV2 to TRBJ1-3; D is unresolved. There are 17 residues in the CDR3. Between the trimmed V and J ends, which lost 0 bases and 2 bases, there was a span of 14 bases. Germline assignment: CDR1 SNHLY and CDR2 FYNNEI. The CDR3 here is CASSEARGGGPGNTIYF. CDR3 coding DNA: TGTGCCAGCAGTGAAGCGCGGGGAGGAGGGCCTGGAAACACCATATATTTT.

The rearrangement links TRBV29-1 to TRBJ2-1; D is tentatively TRBD1 or TRBD2 (5 bases each). The CDR3 sequence is 13 residues long. From germline, CDR1 is SQVTM and CDR2 ANQGSEA. Trimming left V 7 bases short and J 7 bases short, with 17 bases between. The CDR3 loop is CSGGGGAWNEQFF. The CDR3 coding sequence is TGCAGCGGAGGAGGTGGGGCCTGGAATGAGCAGTTCTTC.

Regarding this clone: This sample also contains other DNA sequences that code for the same CDR3. CDR3 residues: CASSRDGSYEQYF. CDR3 nucleotides: TGTGCCAGCAGCCGGGACGGCTCCTACGAGCAGTACTTC. The V call is TRBV2, the J call TRBJ2-7; D may be TRBD1 or TRBD2 (5 bases each). Deletions cut 6 bases from V and 0 bases from J, with 9 bases between. This CDR3 has 13 amino acids. The V gene's germline CDR1 is SNHLY and CDR2 FYNNEI.

This clone is a singleton in its sample. Germline is not matched at one junction end, which may reflect a read error. The V call is TRBV2, the J call TRBJ1-6; D remains ambiguous. Germline CDR1 and CDR2: SNHLY and FYNNEI. The CDR3 extends over 10 amino acids. The CDR3 DNA is TGTGCCAGCGGTGAACAGACGCCCCACTTT. As protein: CASGEQTPHF.

In this sample, this clone turned up a few times. The CDR3 region has the DNA TGCAGCGCTAAAGACAGGGAAAATTCACCCCTCCACTTT. Its protein product is CSAKDRENSPLHF. The rearrangement uses TRBV29-1 and TRBJ1-6; TRBD1 agrees at 7 bases. This CDR3 is built from 13 residues. V lost 7 bases and J lost 7; bases outside the gene matches: 7. In germline, CDR1 is SQVTM, CDR2 ANQGSEA.

This clone was observed a few times. The chain uses TRBV19 and TRBJ1-2; D call uncertain. Germline CDR1 and CDR2: LNHDA and SQIVND (reference sequence). The CDR3 is made up of 11 amino acids. The germline V and J ends were trimmed by 5 bases and 6 bases, with 7 bases remaining between them. CDR3 sequence (DNA): TGTGCCAGTAGTTTCGTACATGGCTACACCTTC. This sequence encodes CASSFVHGYTF.